Presented here are 16 T cell receptor beta chains from one specimen sequenced in a study of T cell repertoires in ileal Crohn's disease. Produced via immunoSEQ multiplex PCR; TCRdb's table is partial and in-frame only. The data contain over 8,500 clones, 70% to 90% of them seen just once; the ten biggest clones take up more than 13%. Described time point: neoterminal ileum biopsy at postoperative endoscopy, about 6 months after surgery. The sequenced material came from ileal tissue. These receptors all stem from an adult with Crohn's disease.

This clone is large (0.1 to 1%) by share. The chain links TRBV2 to TRBJ2-3; 7 nucleotides agree with TRBD2. Germline assignment: CDR1 SNHLY and CDR2 FYNNEI. The CDR3 covers 17 residues. V trimming: 8 bases; J trimming: 0 bases; junction bases outside the gene matches: 14. The CDR3 DNA reads as TGTGCCAGCTGGAGTCTAGCGGCGACGACTAGCACAGATACGCAGTATTTT. This translates into CASWSLAATTSTDTQYF. Full variable domain (outside the CDR3, taken from reference TRBV2 and TRBJ2-3): EPEVTQTPSHQVTQMGQEVILRCVPISNHLYFYWYRQILGQKVEFLVSFYNNEISEKSEIFDDQFSVERPDGSNFTLKIRSTKLEDSAMYFCASWSLAATTSTDTQYFGPGTRLTVL.

The chain joins TRBV7-8 to TRBJ2-6; TRBD1 agrees at 7 bases. Per the germline V gene, CDR1 is SGHVS and CDR2 is FQNEAQ. This CDR3 is 19 amino acids long. The J segment lost 0 bases and the V segment lost 2 bases, leaving 10 bases of the junction unmatched. The CDR3 DNA sequence: TGTGCCAGCAGCTTACTCGGGACAGTCTTTCCCTCTGGGGCCAACGTCCTGACTTTC. Translating it yields CASSLLGTVFPSGANVLTF.

The chain has TRBV7-2 and TRBJ2-1; 7 bases fit TRBD2. From germline, CDR1 is SGHTA and CDR2 FQGNSA. V lost 7 bases to trimming and J lost 9 bases; unmatched junction nucleotides: 9. The length of the CDR3 is 13 residues. DNA for the CDR3: TGTGCCAGCACCAACTTGGGGGGGACTGAGCAGTTCTTC. Its translation is CASTNLGGTEQFF.

This clone is labeled large. The chain joins TRBV5-3 to TRBJ2-7, with 11 nucleotides matching TRBD2. TRBV5-3 is annotated as an ORF whose role is uncertain. This CDR3 is 15 amino acids long. V lost 1 base, J lost 7 bases, and 7 bases stayed unmatched. The DNA of the CDR3 is TGTGCCAGAAGCTTGCTAGCGGGAGGTTCTGGAGAGCAGTACTTC. It codes for CARSLLAGGSGEQYF.

The chain employs TRBV6-1 and TRBJ1-2; no reliable D call. The germline V gene has CDR1 MNHNS and CDR2 SASEGT. The CDR3 is 13 residues long. Trimming cost V 10 bases and J 4 bases, with 16 bases left between them. CDR3 coding DNA: TGTGCCAAACTCGAACCTGGCGGCTATGGCTACACCTTC. It translates to CAKLEPGGYGYTF.

This clone was seen a few times. The gene calls are TRBV7-6 and TRBJ2-1, with 11 bases identical to TRBD2. V dropped 5 bases and J dropped 8; count of bases not matched to a gene: 17. Germline values: CDR1 SGHVS, CDR2 FNYEAQ. The CDR3 is made up of 18 amino acids. The CDR3 DNA is TGTGCCAGCAGCCCCATGACTAGCGGGGTAATCAGACCCTATGAGCAGTTCTTC. Residues: CASSPMTSGVIRPYEQFF.

V is TRBV5-1 and J is TRBJ2-7; TRBD1 matches at 8 bases. Trimming at V came to 5 bases and at J to 2 bases, leaving 9 bases not matched to a gene. The CDR3 length is 15 residues. The germline gives CDR1 SGHRS, CDR2 YFSETQ. In DNA form, the CDR3 reads TGCGCCAGCAGGCCTGCTGGGACAGGCCCCTACGAGCAGTACTTC. Translated, it gives CASRPAGTGPYEQYF.

This chain joins TRBV30 and TRBJ2-5, with 8 bases matching TRBD1. The DNA end lines up better with TRBJ2-7; the J call may be wrong. Germline V lookup: CDR1 GTSNPN, CDR2 SVGIG (reference sequence). CDR3 length: 12 residues. The CDR3 spells CAWSTGGYEQYF. In nucleotides, the CDR3 is TGTGCCTGGAGCACAGGGGGCTACGAGCAGTACTTC.

The rearrangement joins TRBV5-1 to TRBJ2-1; 12 bases line up with TRBD2. The CDR3 has 15 amino acids. The V gene end was trimmed by 4 bases and the J gene end by 2 bases; junction bases not matched to a gene: 1. Germline values: CDR1 SGHRS, CDR2 YFSETQ. The CDR3 spells CASSRTSGAYNEQFF. For the CDR3, the DNA is TGCGCCAGCAGCAGGACTAGCGGGGCCTACAATGAGCAGTTCTTC.

V gene TRBV11-2 combines with J gene TRBJ2-1, with TRBD2 matching over 12 bases. The CDR3 is 19 residues long. CDR1 and CDR2 from the germline V gene are SGHAT and FQNNGV. V was clipped by 0 bases and J by 0 bases; unmatched bases: 6. The CDR3: CASSLDRLAGAVSYNEQFF. The CDR3 DNA reads TGTGCCAGCAGCTTAGACCGACTAGCGGGAGCTGTCTCCTACAATGAGCAGTTCTTC.

The J gene is TRBJ2-7, the V gene TRBV4-1; D is possibly TRBD1 (6 bases). The CDR3 contains 15 residues. The V gene's germline CDR1 is MGHRA and CDR2 YSYEKL. V lost 0 bases and J lost 5, with 14 bases in between. The CDR3 bases are TGCGCCAGCAGCCAAGAGAACAGGGAGAACCACGAGCAGTACTTC. This translates into CASSQENRENHEQYF.

The chain joins TRBV25-1 to TRBJ2-5, with 7 bases lining up with TRBD1. Germline V gives CDR1 MGHDK, CDR2 SYGVNS. The CDR3 is 12 amino acids. With 6 bases clipped from V and 5 bases from J, the junction kept 3 bases outside the gene matches. The CDR3 here is CASRTGWETQYF. The DNA of the CDR3 is TGTGCCAGCAGGACAGGGTGGGAGACCCAGTACTTC.

The chain recombines TRBV6-1 with TRBJ1-5, with no clear D. Germline-derived CDR1 and CDR2 are MNHNS and SASEGT. Trimming shortened V by 5 bases and J by 0 bases, and 8 bases separated the two germline ends. CDR3 length equals 14 residues. Here the CDR3 DNA reads TGTGCCAGCAGTACAGCCAATAGCAATCAGCCCCAGCATTTT. Amino acid sequence: CASSTANSNQPQHF.

The chain carries TRBV4-1 and TRBJ2-2; D is uncertain. CDR1 MGHRA and CDR2 YSYEKL come from the germline V gene. V dropped 0 bases and J dropped 3 bases, with 14 bases sitting between them. This CDR3 has 17 amino acids. The CDR3 DNA follows: TGCGCCAGCAGCCAAGATCGCGGAAGCGTGGACACCGGGGAGCTGTTTTTT. Encoded protein: CASSQDRGSVDTGELFF.

This rearrangement joins TRBV18 to TRBJ1-5; maybe TRBD1 (5 bases). V dropped 3 bases and J dropped 0 bases, with 12 bases sitting between them. CDR3 length: 16 amino acids. The germline V gene has CDR1 KGHSH and CDR2 LQKENI. In nucleotides, the CDR3 is TGTGCCAGCTCACCCAGGGAAAATTATAGCAATCAGCCCCAGCATTTT. It codes for CASSPRENYSNQPQHF.

This clone was seen more than once but under ten times. V usage is TRBV4-1 and J usage is TRBJ2-7; D may be TRBD1 (5 bases). In germline, CDR1 is MGHRA, CDR2 YSYEKL. The CDR3 sequence is 16 residues long. V was cut by 1 base and J by 3 bases, with 16 bases left in between. The CDR3 nucleotides read TGCGCCAGCAGCCAAGTATCAGGGCCCTCACACTACGAGCAGTACTTC. Protein product: CASSQVSGPSHYEQYF.